These 23 T cell receptor beta chains came from one sample sequenced in a study of blood T cell repertoires in COVID-19 (dated by TCRdb to the early 2020s). Library preparation was by the immunoSEQ multiplex PCR assay. TCRdb mirrors the immuneACCESS table, restricted to in-frame sequences. Some clones are absent from its copies; in checked studies, under half trace to an unresolved V gene, and the reason for the others is unknown. The sample records roughly 410,000 clones, 70% to 90% of which are singletons. Roughly 2% of the sample rests with the top ten. The sequenced sample was peripheral blood. The receptors originated from a woman in her sixties with COVID-19, enrolled during active disease.

This clone has a single count. The rearrangement links TRBV6-5 to TRBJ1-2, with TRBD1 matching 11 bases. The germline V gene encodes CDR1 MNHEY and CDR2 SVGAGI. This CDR3 region has 14 residues. V lost 2 bases to trimming and J lost 5 bases; unmatched junction nucleotides: 1. CDR3 region: CASSYRDRGYGYTF. CDR3 in DNA: TGTGCCAGCAGTTACCGGGACAGGGGGTATGGCTACACCTTC.

The DNA of the CDR3 is TGCGCCAGCAGCCAAGTGGGAACTGGGGGGGCAGGTCGTGGCTACACCTTC. The encoded protein is CASSQVGTGGAGRGYTF. The chain is built from TRBV4-1 and TRBJ1-2, with D perhaps TRBD1 (6 bases). Germline-derived CDR1 and CDR2 are MGHRA and YSYEKL. V lost 1 base to trimming and J lost 7 bases, with 22 bases between them. The CDR3 covers 17 residues.

This sequence joins TRBV5-5 and TRBJ2-5; 8 bases agree with TRBD2. With V trimmed by 0 bases and J by 5 bases, 3 bases remained unmatched. This CDR3 has 14 amino acids. The germline V gene has CDR1 SGHKS and CDR2 YYEKEE (reference sequence). This CDR3 is CASSLGTSSETQYF. In DNA, the CDR3 is TGTGCCAGCAGCTTGGGGACTAGCAGCGAGACCCAGTACTTC.

This chain connects TRBV28 to TRBJ1-2; no definite D call. In germline, CDR1 is MDHEN, CDR2 SYDVKM. This CDR3 has 16 amino acids. The V end lost 1 base, the J end lost 7 bases, and 19 bases lay between the germline ends. The CDR3 loop is CASSLLSGNGLGGYTF. In nucleotides, the CDR3 is TGTGCCAGCAGTTTATTAAGCGGAAACGGCTTAGGTGGCTACACCTTC.

This chain uses TRBV3-1 (or the pseudogene TRBV3-2) with TRBJ2-7, with 8 bases that match TRBD2. The CDR3 spans 16 residues. Germline-derived CDR1 and CDR2 are LGHDT and YNNKEL (reference sequence). The V gene end was trimmed by 0 bases and the J gene end by 0 bases; junction bases not matched to a gene: 4. CDR3 in DNA: TGTGCCAGCAGCCAAGAGGTAGCGGGGAGCTCCTACGAGCAGTACTTC. Translated: CASSQEVAGSSYEQYF.

J is TRBJ2-2 and V is TRBV5-6; 12 positions match TRBD2. The CDR3 is made up of 16 amino acids. After removal of 6 bases from V and 4 bases from J, the junction contained 7 bases not matched to a gene. CDR1 is SGHDT, CDR2 YYEEEE, per germline. CDR3 protein: CASTWTSGVSTGELFF. The CDR3 nucleotides read TGTGCCAGCACCTGGACTAGCGGGGTGAGCACCGGGGAGCTGTTTTTT.

The gene calls are TRBV9 and TRBJ2-2; a weak D match, TRBD1 (5 bases). The CDR3 sequence is 15 residues long. Germline V gives CDR1 SGDLS, CDR2 YYNGEE. The ends were cut back, 2 bases at V and 9 bases at J, with 17 bases in the middle. Written as DNA, the CDR3 is TGTGCCAGCAGCGTCAGCCCCCAGGGTCACCGGGAGCTGTTTTTT. Translating gives CASSVSPQGHRELFF.

The chain is built from TRBV19 and TRBJ2-3, with TRBD1 identical over 7 bases. The CDR3 covers 13 residues. Trimming cost V 7 bases and J 4 bases; bases outside gene matches: 5. Germline-derived CDR1 and CDR2 are LNHDA and SQIVND (reference sequence). For the CDR3, the DNA is TGTGCCAGTAACAGGGGTCGGGCAGATACGCAGTATTTT. Translation: CASNRGRADTQYF.

This clone showed up just once. The chain joins TRBV2 to TRBJ2-2; TRBD1 matches 8 bases. This CDR3 region has 15 residues. Trimming cost V 3 bases and J 8 bases; bases outside gene matches: 8. Germline CDR1 reads SNHLY; CDR2 reads FYNNEI. CDR3 sequence (DNA): TGTGCCAGCAGTGACAGGGGGCTAGTAGGAGGGGAGCTGTTTTTT. Protein product: CASSDRGLVGGELFF.

The chain recombines TRBV29-1 with TRBJ1-5; a weak D match, TRBD1 (6 bases). Trimming removed 4 bases from V and 4 bases from J, with 8 bases in between. Germline assignment: CDR1 SQVTM and CDR2 ANQGSEA. The CDR3 loop spans 12 amino acids. This CDR3 is CSVGTANQPQHF. In DNA, the CDR3 is TGCAGCGTTGGGACAGCTAATCAGCCCCAGCATTTT.

This chain joins TRBV2 and TRBJ2-7; D might be TRBD2 (7 bases). Trimming took off 6 bases at V and 7 bases at J, with 13 bases between the two ends. The CDR3 has 12 residues. Germline CDR1 SNHLY, CDR2 FYNNEI. The DNA for the CDR3 is TGTGCCAGCAGGCGGGGGCGATTGGAGCAGTACTTC. Amino acids: CASRRGRLEQYF.

The V and J genes are TRBV6-2 or TRBV6-3 and TRBJ2-2, with 9 bases that match TRBD2. V was clipped by 3 bases and J by 7 bases; unmatched bases: 6. Germline V gene data show CDR1 as MNHEY and CDR2 as SVGEGT. There are 15 residues in the CDR3. CDR3 coding DNA: TGTGCCAGCAGTTATTTAGCGGGGGCTGGCGGGGAGCTGTTTTTT. It is translated as CASSYLAGAGGELFF.

J is TRBJ1-2 and V is TRBV9; D gene unclear. V shed 3 bases and J shed 7 bases, with 10 bases lying between them. The CDR3 totals 12 residues. Germline CDR1 reads SGDLS; CDR2 reads YYNGEE. CDR3 coding DNA: TGTGCCAGCAGCGACCCCTCCGGTGGCTACACCTTC. Protein product: CASSDPSGGYTF.

V gene TRBV7-3 combines with J gene TRBJ1-1, with a possible D match to TRBD1 (6 bases). CDR3 length: 13 amino acids. The V gene lost 3 bases and the J gene lost 7 bases, with 12 bases spanning the gap. Germline V gene data show CDR1 as SGHTA and CDR2 as FQGTGA. The CDR3 loop is CASSFRGWGEAFF. In DNA form, the CDR3 reads TGTGCCAGCAGCTTCAGGGGCTGGGGTGAAGCTTTCTTT.

The chain joins TRBV9 to TRBJ1-3, with TRBD1 matching 7 bases. Germline V lookup: CDR1 SGDLS, CDR2 YYNGEE. Trimming at V came to 3 bases and at J to 4 bases, leaving 10 bases not matched to a gene. There are 16 residues in the CDR3. In DNA form, the CDR3 reads TGTGCCAGCAGCGACAGGGTAGGACAGGAGGGAAACACCATATATTTT. Protein product: CASSDRVGQEGNTIYF. The whole variable domain, remainder taken from reference TRBV9 and TRBJ1-3, is DSGVTQTPKHLITATGQRVTLRCSPRSGDLSVYWYQQSLDQGLQFLIQYYNGEERAKGNILERFSAQQFPDLHSELNLSSLELGDSALYFCASSDRVGQEGNTIYFGEGSWLTVV.

This chain links TRBV10-2 with TRBJ2-3, with 8 bases fitting TRBD2. Germline CDR1 is WSHSY and CDR2 is SAAADI. The CDR3 spans 14 residues. The J segment lost 2 bases and the V segment lost 6 bases, leaving 4 bases of the junction unmatched. CDR3 DNA sequence: TGCGCCAGCAGCTTAGCGGGAAACACAGATACGCAGTATTTT. This encodes CASSLAGNTDTQYF.

This clone was seen a single time. This chain connects TRBV5-1 to TRBJ1-4; 9 bases align to TRBD1. CDR1 SGHRS and CDR2 YFSETQ come from the germline V gene. With 8 bases clipped from V and 6 bases from J, the junction kept 8 bases outside the gene matches. This CDR3 is 14 amino acids long. CDR3 bases: TGCGCCAGTAGAACAGGGGGCGACGATGAAAAACTGTTTTTT. Encoded protein: CASRTGGDDEKLFF.

This clone was seen more than once but under ten times. The chain is built from TRBV6-1 and TRBJ1-5; D gene uncertain. Between the trimmed V and J ends, which lost 2 bases and 3 bases, there was a span of 8 bases. There are 14 residues in the CDR3. The germline V gene has CDR1 MNHNS and CDR2 SASEGT. The CDR3 sequence is CASSEQLTNQPQHF. The CDR3 bases are TGTGCCAGCAGTGAACAGTTAACCAATCAGCCCCAGCATTTT.

This rearrangement joins TRBV3-1 (or the pseudogene TRBV3-2) to TRBJ1-1; no reliable D call. The CDR3 length is 11 residues. From germline, CDR1 is LGHDT and CDR2 YNNKEL (reference sequence). Between the trimmed V and J ends, which lost 1 base and 5 bases, there was a span of 2 bases. The CDR3 protein is CASSQATEAFF. The CDR3 bases are TGTGCCAGCAGCCAAGCTACTGAAGCTTTCTTT.

The CDR3 sequence is CASSLNRVWETQYF. DNA for the CDR3: TGTGCCAGCAGCTTAAACAGGGTTTGGGAGACCCAGTACTTC. The V call is TRBV7-9, the J call TRBJ2-5, with D maybe TRBD1 (6 bases). CDR1 and CDR2 (germline): SEHNR, FQNEAQ (reference sequence). Trimming shortened V by 2 bases and J by 5 bases, and 12 bases separated the two germline ends. The CDR3 spans 14 residues.

This chain uses TRBV5-1 with TRBJ1-1; 8 positions match TRBD1. Germline CDR1 and CDR2: SGHRS and YFSETQ. Unmatched junction bases numbered 6, after V lost 4 bases and J lost 1 base. The CDR3 totals 15 residues. The CDR3 DNA follows: TGCGCCAGCAGCGGGCAGGGGGCTACGAACACTGAAGCTTTCTTT. This gives the protein CASSGQGATNTEAFF.

The chain uses TRBV27 and TRBJ2-1; maybe TRBD1 (6 bases). Trimming stripped 3 bases from V and 2 bases from J, with 17 bases between. CDR3 length: 17 amino acids. The V gene's germline CDR1 is MNHEY and CDR2 SMNVEV (reference sequence). DNA for the CDR3: TGTGCCAGCAGTTTTGGGCAGGGGCGAGGGCCCTACAATGAGCAGTTCTTC. Its translation: CASSFGQGRGPYNEQFF.

This clone was picked up one time. The V and J genes are TRBV18 and TRBJ1-1, with D maybe TRBD1 (6 bases). The CDR3 covers 15 residues. Trimming removed 6 bases at V and 5 bases at J, with 19 bases between. Germline CDR1 and CDR2: KGHSH and LQKENI. The CDR3 bases are TGTGCCAGCTCCCCATCAAGGGCAGGGGAGACTGAAGCTTTCTTT. It is translated as CASSPSRAGETEAFF.